A single sample is the source of the 4 T cell receptor beta chains below, sequenced in a study of post-analysis software for immune sequencing data. Regarding the study as a whole: Comparison of patients with controls showed 5 or 6 TRBV segments more frequent in patients, TRBV5-6, TRBV5-1 and TRBV20-1 among them.

These receptors' targets are unknown. cDNA libraries of TCR beta carried unique molecular identifiers. TCRdb re-called the PCR reads with MiXCR, one entry per CDR3 protein. The data contain about 200,000 distinct CDR3 sequences, roughly 28% of them singletons. Material: blood. The receptors were sampled from a girl under 18 with multiple sclerosis.

In this sample, this clonotype turned up many times. The chain uses TRBV6-6 and TRBJ2-7; 10 bases are a match to TRBD2. J gave up 1 base and V 0 bases, and 0 bases lay outside the gene matches. CDR3 length: 15 amino acids. Germline CDR1 and CDR2: MNHNY and SVGAGI (reference sequence). CDR3 sequence reads: CASSYSSGGSYEQYF. The CDR3 bases are TGTGCCAGCAGTTACTCTAGCGGGGGGTCCTACGAGCAGTACTTC.

To note about this clonotype: This clone may be a read error of a much larger clone one base away. The rearrangement uses TRBV27 and TRBJ2-3; either TRBD1 or TRBD2 may fit D (6 bases each). The germline V gene has CDR1 MNHEY and CDR2 SMNVEV (reference sequence). The CDR3 is 15 amino acids. The CDR3 loop reads CASSLRGAPTGTQYF. The CDR3 DNA reads as TGTGCCAGCAGTTTAAGGGGGGCACCCACAGGTACGCAGTATTTT.

The V and J genes are TRBV5-1 and TRBJ2-2; D possibly uses TRBD1 or TRBD2 (5 bases each). V was clipped by 4 bases and J by 4 bases, with 14 bases between them. Per the germline V gene, CDR1 is SGHRS and CDR2 is YFSETQ. The CDR3 is 15 residues long. CDR3 loop: CASSPARDGTGELFF. The CDR3, as DNA: TGCGCCAGCAGCCCCGCCCGGGACGGCACCGGGGAGCTGTTTTTT.

This clonotype occurred many times. This rearrangement joins TRBV6-2 or TRBV6-3 to TRBJ2-7; D gene uncertain. From germline, CDR1 is MNHEY and CDR2 SVGEGT. V was pared by 0 bases and J by 0 bases, with 9 bases between. The CDR3 loop spans 15 amino acids. CDR3 amino acids: CASSYSGSLSYEQYF. The CDR3 bases are TGTGCCAGCAGTTACTCGGGGTCCCTCTCCTACGAGCAGTACTTC.